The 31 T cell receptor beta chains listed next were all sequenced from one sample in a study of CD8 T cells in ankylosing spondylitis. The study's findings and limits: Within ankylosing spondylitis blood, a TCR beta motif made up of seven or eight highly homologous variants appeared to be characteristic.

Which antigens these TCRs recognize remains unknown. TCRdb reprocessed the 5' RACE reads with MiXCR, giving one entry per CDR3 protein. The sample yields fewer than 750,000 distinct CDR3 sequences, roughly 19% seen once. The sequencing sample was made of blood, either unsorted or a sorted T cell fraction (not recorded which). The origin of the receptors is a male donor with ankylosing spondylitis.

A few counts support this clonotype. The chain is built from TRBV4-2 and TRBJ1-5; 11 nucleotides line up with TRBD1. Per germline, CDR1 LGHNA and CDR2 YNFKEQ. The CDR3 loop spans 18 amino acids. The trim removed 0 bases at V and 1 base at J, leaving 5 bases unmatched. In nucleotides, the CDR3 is TGTGCCAGCAGCCAAGAGGGACAGGGGGTTTTAAGCAATCAGCCCCAGCATTTT. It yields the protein CASSQEGQGVLSNQPQHF.

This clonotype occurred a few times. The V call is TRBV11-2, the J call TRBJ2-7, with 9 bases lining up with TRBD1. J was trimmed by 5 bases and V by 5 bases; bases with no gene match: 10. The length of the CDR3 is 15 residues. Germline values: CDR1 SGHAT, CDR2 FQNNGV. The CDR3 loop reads CASSQRDRVYDEQYF. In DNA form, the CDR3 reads TGTGCCAGCAGCCAGAGGGACAGGGTTTACGACGAGCAGTACTTC.

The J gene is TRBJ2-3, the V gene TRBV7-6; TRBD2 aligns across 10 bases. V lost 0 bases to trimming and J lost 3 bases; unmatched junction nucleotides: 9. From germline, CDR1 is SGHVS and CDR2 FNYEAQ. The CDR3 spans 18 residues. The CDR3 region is CASSLAEAGGKKTDTQYF. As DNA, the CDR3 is TGTGCCAGCAGCTTAGCCGAAGCGGGAGGGAAGAAGACAGATACGCAGTATTTT.

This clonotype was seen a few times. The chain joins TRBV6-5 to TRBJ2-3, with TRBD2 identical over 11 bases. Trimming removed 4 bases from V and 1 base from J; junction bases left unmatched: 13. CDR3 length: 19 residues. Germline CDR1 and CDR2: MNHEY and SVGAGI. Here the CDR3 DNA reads TGTGCCAGCAGTTCCCGACTAGCGGGGACCCTACAACGCACAGATACGCAGTATTTT. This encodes CASSSRLAGTLQRTDTQYF.

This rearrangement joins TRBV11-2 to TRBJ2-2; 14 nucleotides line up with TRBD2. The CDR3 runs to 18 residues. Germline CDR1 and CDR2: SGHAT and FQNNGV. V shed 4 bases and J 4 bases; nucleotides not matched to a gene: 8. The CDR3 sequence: CASSSSGLAGGTTGELFF. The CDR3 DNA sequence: TGTGCCAGCAGCTCCTCTGGACTAGCGGGAGGCACCACCGGGGAGCTGTTTTTT.

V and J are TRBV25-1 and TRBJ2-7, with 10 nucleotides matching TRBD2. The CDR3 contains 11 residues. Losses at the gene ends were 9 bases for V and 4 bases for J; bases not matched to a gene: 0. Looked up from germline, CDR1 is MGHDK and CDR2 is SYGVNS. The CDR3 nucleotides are TGTGCCAGTAGCGGGAGGTACGAGCAGTACTTC. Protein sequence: CASSGRYEQYF.

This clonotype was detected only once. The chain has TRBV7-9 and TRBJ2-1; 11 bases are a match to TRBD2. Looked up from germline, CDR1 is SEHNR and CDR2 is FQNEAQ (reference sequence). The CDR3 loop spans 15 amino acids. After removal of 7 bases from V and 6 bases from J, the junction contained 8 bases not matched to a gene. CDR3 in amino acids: CASNPSGGPSNEQFF. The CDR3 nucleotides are TGTGCCAGCAACCCTAGCGGGGGGCCGAGCAATGAGCAGTTCTTC.

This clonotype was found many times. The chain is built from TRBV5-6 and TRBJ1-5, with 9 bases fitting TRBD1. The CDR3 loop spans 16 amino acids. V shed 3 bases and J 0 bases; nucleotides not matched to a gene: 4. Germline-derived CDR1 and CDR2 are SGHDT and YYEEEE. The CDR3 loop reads CASSSDRGDSNQPQHF. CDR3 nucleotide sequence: TGTGCCAGCAGCTCGGACAGGGGAGATAGCAATCAGCCCCAGCATTTT.

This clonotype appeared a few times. As DNA, the CDR3 is TGTGCCAGCAGAAACAACTTAGGTCTCGGCCCAAAGGACACTGAAGCTTTCTTT. The encoded protein is CASRNNLGLGPKDTEAFF. This rearrangement joins TRBV3-1 to TRBJ1-1; D gene ambiguous. Germline V gene sequence: CDR1 LGHDT, CDR2 YNNKEL (reference sequence). V lost 6 bases and J lost 3, with 26 bases in between. The CDR3 covers 18 residues.

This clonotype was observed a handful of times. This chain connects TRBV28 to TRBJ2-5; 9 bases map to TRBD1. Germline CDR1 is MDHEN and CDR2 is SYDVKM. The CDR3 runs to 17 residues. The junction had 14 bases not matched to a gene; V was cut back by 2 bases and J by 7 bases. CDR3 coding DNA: TGTGCCAGCAGTTTAACCGGGACAGGGATGGGGTTTTTGACCCAGTACTTC. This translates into CASSLTGTGMGFLTQYF.

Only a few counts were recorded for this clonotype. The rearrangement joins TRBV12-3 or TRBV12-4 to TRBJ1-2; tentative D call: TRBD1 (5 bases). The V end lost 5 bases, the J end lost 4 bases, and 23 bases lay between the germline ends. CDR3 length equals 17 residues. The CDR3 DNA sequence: TGTGCCAGCAGTCCACCACTGGGACCGGCTTTAATCTATGGCTACACCTTC. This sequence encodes CASSPPLGPALIYGYTF.

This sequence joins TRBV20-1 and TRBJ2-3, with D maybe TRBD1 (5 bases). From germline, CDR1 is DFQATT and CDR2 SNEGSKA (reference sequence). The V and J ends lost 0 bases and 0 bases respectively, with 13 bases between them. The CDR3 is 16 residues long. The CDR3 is CSARDVKGPSTDTQYF. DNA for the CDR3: TGCAGTGCTAGAGATGTGAAGGGGCCCAGCACAGATACGCAGTATTTT.

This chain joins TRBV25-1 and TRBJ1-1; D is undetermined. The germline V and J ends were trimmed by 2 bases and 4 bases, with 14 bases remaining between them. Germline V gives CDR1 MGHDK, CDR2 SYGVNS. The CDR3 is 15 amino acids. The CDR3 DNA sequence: TGTGCCAGCAGTGAACCCTACGGATTGATCACTGAAGCTTTCTTT. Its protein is CASSEPYGLITEAFF. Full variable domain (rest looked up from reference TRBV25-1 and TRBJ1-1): EADIYQTPRYLVIGTGKKITLECSQTMGHDKMYWYQQDPGMELHLIHYSYGVNSTEKGDLSSESTVSRIRTEHFPLTLESARPSHTSQYLCASSEPYGLITEAFFGQGTRLTVV.

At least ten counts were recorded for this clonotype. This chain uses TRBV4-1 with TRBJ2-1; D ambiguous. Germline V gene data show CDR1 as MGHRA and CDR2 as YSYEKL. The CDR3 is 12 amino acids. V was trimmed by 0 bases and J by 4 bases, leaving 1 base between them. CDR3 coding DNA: TGCGCCAGCAGCCAAGAGTACAATGAGCAGTTCTTC. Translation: CASSQEYNEQFF.

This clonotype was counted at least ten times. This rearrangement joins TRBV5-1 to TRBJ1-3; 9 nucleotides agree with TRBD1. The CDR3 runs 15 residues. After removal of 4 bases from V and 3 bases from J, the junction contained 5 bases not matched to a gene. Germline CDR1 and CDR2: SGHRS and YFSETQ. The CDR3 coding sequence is TGCGCCAGCAGCAAAGGGACAGGGAATGGAAACACCATATATTTT. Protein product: CASSKGTGNGNTIYF.

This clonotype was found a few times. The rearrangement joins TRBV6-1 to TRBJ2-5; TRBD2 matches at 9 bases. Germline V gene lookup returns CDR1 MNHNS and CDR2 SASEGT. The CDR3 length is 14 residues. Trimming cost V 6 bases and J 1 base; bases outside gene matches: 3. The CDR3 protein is CASSRLAAQETQYF. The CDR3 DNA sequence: TGTGCCAGCAGCCGACTAGCGGCCCAAGAGACCCAGTACTTC.

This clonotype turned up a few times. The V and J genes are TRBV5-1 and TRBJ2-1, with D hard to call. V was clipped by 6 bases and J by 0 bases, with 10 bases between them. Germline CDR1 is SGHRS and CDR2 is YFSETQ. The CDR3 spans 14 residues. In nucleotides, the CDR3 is TGCGCCAGCAACACGGCCAGCTCCTACAATGAGCAGTTCTTC. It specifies CASNTASSYNEQFF.

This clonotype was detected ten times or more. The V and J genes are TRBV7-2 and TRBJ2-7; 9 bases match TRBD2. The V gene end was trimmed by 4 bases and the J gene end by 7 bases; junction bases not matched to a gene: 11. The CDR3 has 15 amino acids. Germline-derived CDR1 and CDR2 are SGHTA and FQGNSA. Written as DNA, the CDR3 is TGTGCCAGCAGCTCCCAAATAGCGGGAGCCGGAGAGCAGTACTTC. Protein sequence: CASSSQIAGAGEQYF.

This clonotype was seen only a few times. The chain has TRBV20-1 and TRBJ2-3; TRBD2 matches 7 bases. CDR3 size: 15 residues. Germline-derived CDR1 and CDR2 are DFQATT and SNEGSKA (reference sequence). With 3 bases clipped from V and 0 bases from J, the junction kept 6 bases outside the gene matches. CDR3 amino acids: CSASSSGASTDTQYF. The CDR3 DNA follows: TGCAGTGCTAGTTCGAGCGGGGCTAGCACAGATACGCAGTATTTT.

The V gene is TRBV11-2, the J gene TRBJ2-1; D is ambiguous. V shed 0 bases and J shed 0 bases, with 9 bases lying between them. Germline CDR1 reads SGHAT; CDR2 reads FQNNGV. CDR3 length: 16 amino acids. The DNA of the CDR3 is TGTGCCAGCAGCTTAGAGACCGTAAGCTCCTACAATGAGCAGTTCTTC. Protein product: CASSLETVSSYNEQFF.

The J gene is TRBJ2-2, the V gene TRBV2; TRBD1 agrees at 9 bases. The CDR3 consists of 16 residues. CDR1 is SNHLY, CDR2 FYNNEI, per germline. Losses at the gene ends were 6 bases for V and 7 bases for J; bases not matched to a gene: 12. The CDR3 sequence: CASRLTPGQGGGELFF. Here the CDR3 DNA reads TGTGCCAGCAGGCTAACCCCGGGACAGGGTGGCGGGGAGCTGTTTTTT.

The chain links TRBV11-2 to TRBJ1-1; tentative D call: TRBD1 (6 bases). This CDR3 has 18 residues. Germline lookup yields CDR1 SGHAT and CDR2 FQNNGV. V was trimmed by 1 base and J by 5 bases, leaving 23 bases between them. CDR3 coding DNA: TGTGCCAGCAGCTTAGTTTCGTGGGTCCGGGGGCGTCGAACTGAAGCTTTCTTT. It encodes CASSLVSWVRGRRTEAFF.

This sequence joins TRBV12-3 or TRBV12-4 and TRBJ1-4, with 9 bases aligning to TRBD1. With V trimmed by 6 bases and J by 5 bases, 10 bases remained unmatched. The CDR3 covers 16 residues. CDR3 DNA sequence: TGTGCCAGCAGAGAAACAGGGGGCGCGGAGAATGAAAAACTGTTTTTT. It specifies CASRETGGAENEKLFF.

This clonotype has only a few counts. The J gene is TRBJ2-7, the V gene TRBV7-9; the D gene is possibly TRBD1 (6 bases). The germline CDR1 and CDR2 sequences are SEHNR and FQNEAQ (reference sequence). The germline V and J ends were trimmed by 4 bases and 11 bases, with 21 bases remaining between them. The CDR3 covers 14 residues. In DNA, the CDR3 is TGTGCCAGCAGCTCCCGGACAGCCCCCAACTGGGAGTACTTC. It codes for CASSSRTAPNWEYF.

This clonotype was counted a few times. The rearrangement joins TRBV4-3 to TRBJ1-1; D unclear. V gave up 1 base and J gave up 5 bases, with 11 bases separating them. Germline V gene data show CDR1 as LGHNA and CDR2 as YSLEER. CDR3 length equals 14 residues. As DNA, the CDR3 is TGCGCCAGCAGCCAAGGCGGACCGGGGACTGAAGCTTTCTTT. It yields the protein CASSQGGPGTEAFF.

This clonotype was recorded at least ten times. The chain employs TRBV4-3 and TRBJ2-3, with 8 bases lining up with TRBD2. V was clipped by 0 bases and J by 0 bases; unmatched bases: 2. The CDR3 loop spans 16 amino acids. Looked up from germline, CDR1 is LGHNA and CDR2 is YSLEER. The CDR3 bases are TGCGCCAGCAGCCAAGAGGTAGCGGGGAGCACAGATACGCAGTATTTT. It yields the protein CASSQEVAGSTDTQYF.

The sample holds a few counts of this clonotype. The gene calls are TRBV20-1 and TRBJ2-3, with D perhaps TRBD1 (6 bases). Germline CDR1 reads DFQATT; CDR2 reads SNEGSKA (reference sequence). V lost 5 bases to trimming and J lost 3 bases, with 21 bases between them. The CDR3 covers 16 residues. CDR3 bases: TGCAGTGCTGTTCCCCCAGGGGCCGTACTTACAGATACGCAGTATTTT. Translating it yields CSAVPPGAVLTDTQYF.

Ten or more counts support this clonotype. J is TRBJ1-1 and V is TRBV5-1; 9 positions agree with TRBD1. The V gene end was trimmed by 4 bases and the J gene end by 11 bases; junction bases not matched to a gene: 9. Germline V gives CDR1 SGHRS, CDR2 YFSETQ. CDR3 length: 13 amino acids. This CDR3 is CASSTTGGLGAFF. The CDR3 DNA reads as TGCGCCAGCAGCACCACAGGGGGCCTTGGGGCTTTCTTT.

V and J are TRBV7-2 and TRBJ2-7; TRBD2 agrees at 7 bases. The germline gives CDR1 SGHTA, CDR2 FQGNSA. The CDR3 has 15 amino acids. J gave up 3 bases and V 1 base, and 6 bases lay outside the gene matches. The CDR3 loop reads CASSLVAGEGYEQYF. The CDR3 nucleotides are TGTGCCAGCAGCTTAGTCGCCGGGGAGGGCTACGAGCAGTACTTC.

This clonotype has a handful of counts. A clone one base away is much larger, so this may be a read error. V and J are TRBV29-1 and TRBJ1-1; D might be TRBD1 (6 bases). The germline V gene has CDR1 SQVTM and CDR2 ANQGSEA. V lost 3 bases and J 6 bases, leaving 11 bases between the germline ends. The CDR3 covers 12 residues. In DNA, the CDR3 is TGCAGCGTTGATACAGGGTTCTCTGAAGCTTTCTTT. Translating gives CSVDTGFSEAFF.

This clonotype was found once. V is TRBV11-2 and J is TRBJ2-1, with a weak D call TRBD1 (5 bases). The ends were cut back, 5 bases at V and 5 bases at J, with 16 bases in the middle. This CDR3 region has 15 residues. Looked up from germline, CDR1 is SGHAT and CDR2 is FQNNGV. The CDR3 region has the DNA TGTGCCAGCAGCCCCCCCCAGGGTGGCAACAATGAGCAGTTCTTC. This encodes CASSPPQGGNNEQFF.